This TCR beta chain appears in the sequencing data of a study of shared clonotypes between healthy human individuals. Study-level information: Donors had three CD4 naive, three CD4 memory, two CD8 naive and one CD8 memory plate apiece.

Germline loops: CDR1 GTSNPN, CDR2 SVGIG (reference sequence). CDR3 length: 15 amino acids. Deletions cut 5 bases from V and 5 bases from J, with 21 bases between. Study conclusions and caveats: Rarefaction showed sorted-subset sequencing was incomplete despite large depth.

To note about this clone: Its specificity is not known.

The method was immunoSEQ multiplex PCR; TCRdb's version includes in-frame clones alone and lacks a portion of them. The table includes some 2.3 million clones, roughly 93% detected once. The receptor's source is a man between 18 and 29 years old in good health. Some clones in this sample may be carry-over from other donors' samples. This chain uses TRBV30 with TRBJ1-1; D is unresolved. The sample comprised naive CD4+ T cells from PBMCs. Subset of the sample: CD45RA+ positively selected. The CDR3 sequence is CAWVRYAPGKTEAFF. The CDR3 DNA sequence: TGTGCCTGGGTCCGATACGCTCCGGGGAAGACTGAAGCTTTCTTT.